A single sample is the source of the 20 T cell receptor beta chains below, sequenced in a study of identical twins. TCRdb fed the 5' RACE reads into MiXCR, producing one record per CDR3 protein. Of over 200,000 distinct CDR3 sequences in the sample, under 12% are singletons; the top ten hold more than 8%. The specimen sequenced was memory T cells sorted from blood. The source is a man aged 45-65 years in good health.

In regard to this clonotype: The missing conserved phenylalanine or tryptophan at the end of this CDR3 makes a read error likely. CDR3 in amino acids: CASSTGTGYNEQFL. CDR3 coding DNA: TGTGCCAGCAGTACCGGGACCGGGTACAATGAGCAGTTCCTC. This chain uses TRBV28 with TRBJ2-1; D may be TRBD1 or TRBD2 (5 bases each). Germline V gives CDR1 MDHEN, CDR2 SYDVKM. V lost 5 bases to trimming and J lost 4 bases, with 12 bases between them. The CDR3 length is 14 residues.

This chain joins TRBV4-2 and TRBJ2-5; the match to TRBD2 covers 10 bases. The germline gives CDR1 LGHNA, CDR2 YNFKEQ. J gave up 5 bases and V 1 base, and 22 bases lay outside the gene matches. The CDR3 runs 21 residues. The CDR3 DNA reads as TGTGCCAGCAGCCAAGGAGTTGCGCCTAGCGGGAGAGGGAAGCCTGGGGAGACCCAGTACTTC. It is translated as CASSQGVAPSGRGKPGETQYF.

This chain links TRBV4-3 with TRBJ2-1, with D tentatively TRBD1 or TRBD2 (6 bases each). The germline gives CDR1 LGHNA, CDR2 YSLEER. This CDR3 has 16 residues. V lost 0 bases and J lost 4, with 13 bases in between. CDR3: CASSQEGRGAYNEQFF. The CDR3 DNA reads as TGCGCCAGCAGCCAAGAAGGAAGGGGGGCTTACAATGAGCAGTTCTTC.

This clonotype was observed a few times. The chain has TRBV2 and TRBJ1-6; D ambiguous. The CDR3 length is 15 residues. Trimming left V 4 bases short and J 5 bases short, with 12 bases between. Germline V gene sequence: CDR1 SNHLY, CDR2 FYNNEI. In DNA form, the CDR3 reads TGTGCCAGCAGTGCCCGGCCAGATAATAATTCACCCCTCCACTTT. Translation gives CASSARPDNNSPLHF.

V usage is TRBV10-3 and J usage is TRBJ1-5; tentative D call: TRBD1 (5 bases). V dropped 8 bases and J dropped 4 bases, with 9 bases sitting between them. CDR3 size: 12 residues. Germline CDR1 reads ENHRY; CDR2 reads SYGVKD. The CDR3 here is CAIAGPNQPQHF. The DNA for the CDR3 is TGTGCCATCGCGGGACCTAATCAGCCCCAGCATTTT.

In its sample, this clonotype was seen many times. The gene calls are TRBV28 and TRBJ2-1; D is perhaps TRBD1 (6 bases). The V gene lost 2 bases and the J gene lost 8 bases, with 16 bases spanning the gap. The CDR3 covers 15 residues. Germline V gene lookup returns CDR1 MDHEN and CDR2 SYDVKM. The CDR3 coding sequence is TGTGCCAGCAGTTTAGGGGGCCAGAGAAAGGATGAGCAGTTCTTC. Its protein product is CASSLGGQRKDEQFF.

This clonotype was counted at least ten times. The rearrangement joins TRBV27 to TRBJ2-1; D possibly matches TRBD1 or TRBD2 (8 bases each). V was cut by 4 bases and J by 7 bases, with 23 bases left in between. The CDR3 sequence is 17 residues long. Germline V gene sequence: CDR1 MNHEY, CDR2 SMNVEV (reference sequence). The CDR3 DNA reads as TGTGCCAGCAGTTCGACGATCAGGGGGCGCGGGGGGAATGAGCAGTTCTTC. It encodes CASSSTIRGRGGNEQFF.

This clonotype has just a few counts. The chain combines TRBV2 with TRBJ2-7; the D is unclear. Germline V lookup: CDR1 SNHLY, CDR2 FYNNEI. The ends were cut back, 6 bases at V and 1 base at J, with 7 bases in the middle. There are 12 residues in the CDR3. CDR3: CASRADSYEQYF. In DNA, the CDR3 is TGTGCCAGCAGGGCCGATTCCTACGAGCAGTACTTC.

CDR3 DNA: TGTGCCAGCAGTTACTCCCCAGGGAACACCGGGGAGCTGTTTTTT. Amino acid sequence: CASSYSPGNTGELFF. The chain has TRBV6-5 and TRBJ2-2; no firm D call. CDR3 length: 15 amino acids. V lost 0 bases and J lost 1, with 6 bases in between. CDR1 and CDR2 from the germline V gene are MNHEY and SVGAGI.

This clonotype was recorded at least ten times. For the CDR3, the DNA is TGCAGTGCCGTTAACCCGGACCCCGGATCGGGTAATGAGCAGTTCTTC. Its protein product is CSAVNPDPGSGNEQFF. The gene calls are TRBV20-1 and TRBJ2-1; unclear D gene. V dropped 6 bases and J dropped 7 bases, with 25 bases sitting between them. Per the germline V gene, CDR1 is DFQATT and CDR2 is SNEGSKA (reference sequence). This CDR3 comprises 16 residues.

A few counts support this clonotype. J is TRBJ2-7 and V is TRBV18; 11 bases match TRBD2. The length of the CDR3 is 16 residues. J lost 2 bases, V lost 2 bases, and 5 bases had no gene match. The germline CDR1 and CDR2 sequences are KGHSH and LQKENI. The chain's CDR3 is CASSPATSGVTYEQYF. CDR3 in DNA: TGTGCCAGCTCACCAGCGACTAGCGGGGTAACCTACGAGCAGTACTTC.

This clonotype has at least ten counts. The chain combines TRBV4-2 with TRBJ2-2, with D perhaps TRBD2 (5 bases). CDR3 length: 17 residues. V was shortened by 0 bases and J by 3 bases, with 14 bases between the two germline ends. Germline loops: CDR1 LGHNA, CDR2 YNFKEQ. The CDR3 is CASSQDQRRADTGELFF. Written as DNA, the CDR3 is TGTGCCAGCAGCCAAGATCAACGGCGAGCGGACACCGGGGAGCTGTTTTTT.

There are a few counts of this clonotype. The rearrangement uses TRBV6-1 and TRBJ2-5, with D unclear. Germline loops: CDR1 MNHNS, CDR2 SASEGT. Deletions cut 6 bases from V and 0 bases from J, with 11 bases between. This CDR3 contains 14 residues. The CDR3, as DNA: TGTGCCAGCAGCAACGGACGATACCAAGAGACCCAGTACTTC. Amino acid sequence: CASSNGRYQETQYF.

In its sample, this clonotype was seen many times. This chain uses TRBV6-1 with TRBJ2-7; the D is unclear. V was pared by 7 bases and J by 5 bases, with 18 bases between. This CDR3 has 14 residues. The germline V gene has CDR1 MNHNS and CDR2 SASEGT. The CDR3 coding sequence is TGTGCCAGCACCCCGGCGTCTTGGTTGGACGAGCAGTACTTC. It translates to CASTPASWLDEQYF.

V and J are TRBV12-3 or TRBV12-4 and TRBJ2-1; weak D call: TRBD1 (6 bases). The CDR3 has 17 amino acids. With 6 bases removed from V and 0 bases from J, the gap between germline ends came to 18 bases. The CDR3 spells CASRSRPRGSSYNEQFF. The CDR3 coding sequence is TGTGCCAGCAGATCAAGGCCCAGGGGCAGCTCCTACAATGAGCAGTTCTTC.

This clonotype was seen repeatedly, ten times or more. The chain couples TRBV5-1 to TRBJ2-7; D is possibly TRBD1 (5 bases). Trimming left V 2 bases short and J 6 bases short, with 15 bases between. CDR3 length: 14 residues. CDR1 and CDR2 (germline): SGHRS, YFSETQ. CDR3 DNA sequence: TGCGCCAGCAGCTTAGTAGGTGGGGCACTCGAGCAGTACTTC. This codes for CASSLVGGALEQYF.

The rearrangement links TRBV7-2 to TRBJ1-5; the D gene is possibly TRBD1 (5 bases). CDR3 size: 14 residues. Germline lookup yields CDR1 SGHTA and CDR2 FQGNSA. Trimming removed 5 bases at V and 3 bases at J, with 11 bases between. The CDR3 coding sequence is TGTGCCAGCAGCCCACAGGCGGACAATCAGCCCCAGCATTTT. Its translation: CASSPQADNQPQHF.

This clonotype was detected a few times. J is TRBJ1-5 and V is TRBV20-1; possibly TRBD1 for D (5 bases). Deletions cut 0 bases from V and 6 bases from J, with 18 bases between. CDR1 is DFQATT and CDR2 is SNEGSKA in the germline V gene (reference sequence). The CDR3 spans 16 residues. The CDR3 coding sequence is TGCAGTGCTAGAGATTTCGACGGTGTAAGGGGTCAGCCCCAGCATTTT. This encodes CSARDFDGVRGQPQHF.

This clonotype showed up just a few times. The V call is TRBV7-2, the J call TRBJ1-3; tentatively, D is TRBD1 (5 bases). CDR1 is SGHTA, CDR2 FQGNSA, per germline. The CDR3 runs 15 residues. The germline V and J ends were trimmed by 1 base and 4 bases, with 11 bases remaining between them. This CDR3 reads CASSLGRVSGNTIYF. Written as DNA, the CDR3 is TGTGCCAGCAGCTTAGGCAGGGTCTCCGGAAACACCATATATTTT.

This rearrangement joins TRBV3-1 to TRBJ2-5, with D perhaps matching TRBD1 (6 bases). The CDR3 totals 14 residues. V lost 6 bases and J lost 4, with 15 bases in between. Germline CDR1 reads LGHDT; CDR2 reads YNNKEL (reference sequence). The CDR3 region has the DNA TGTGCCAGCAGTCTACAGGGACGAGCAGAGACCCAGTACTTC. Its translation is CASSLQGRAETQYF.